The 28 T cell receptor beta chains given below trace back to one sample, sequenced in a study of OX40 agonist ivuxolimab in advanced cancers. TCRdb's copy holds only in-frame clones and misses some; the assay was immunoSEQ multiplex PCR. The table records some 46,000 clones, roughly 90% of them present only once. The source was CD4+ or CD8+ T cells sorted from blood, collected in a trial of the OX40 agonist ivuxolimab. These receptor sequences come from an adult with an advanced solid tumor such as melanoma, head and neck, liver or kidney cancer.

The gene calls are TRBV6-5 and TRBJ1-4; D not resolved. Trimming left V 6 bases short and J 7 bases short, with 12 bases between. The germline gives CDR1 MNHEY, CDR2 SVGAGI. The CDR3 totals 13 residues. CDR3 DNA: TGTGCCAGCAGCTACGCAGGACCTGAAAAACTGTTTTTT. As protein: CASSYAGPEKLFF.

CDR3 region: CASSPHGALLPYGYTF. CDR3 DNA: TGTGCCAGCAGTCCGCACGGGGCCCTACTTCCCTATGGCTACACCTTC. J is TRBJ1-2 and V is TRBV25-1; possible D gene TRBD1, 5 bases. The CDR3 length is 16 residues. In germline, CDR1 is MGHDK, CDR2 SYGVNS. V was cut by 5 bases and J by 4 bases, with 20 bases left in between.

The CDR3 DNA is TGCGCCAGCAGCTTGTCTGCGGGGACGTCTAACTATGGCTACACCTTC. This gives the protein CASSLSAGTSNYGYTF. V and J are TRBV5-1 and TRBJ1-2; the D gene is possibly TRBD1 (5 bases). Germline CDR1 reads SGHRS; CDR2 reads YFSETQ. Trimming left V 1 base short and J 0 bases short, with 13 bases between. The CDR3 extends over 16 amino acids.

This rearrangement joins TRBV28 to TRBJ2-5, with D possibly being TRBD1 (6 bases). Looked up from germline, CDR1 is MDHEN and CDR2 is SYDVKM. The V end was cut by 3 bases, the J end by 5 bases, with 10 bases between. The CDR3 totals 13 residues. DNA of the CDR3: TGTGCCAGCAGTTTTGGGGGCTGGGAGACCCAGTACTTC. Residues: CASSFGGWETQYF.

CDR3 protein: CAWRLEMGERSYNSPLHF. CDR3 DNA sequence: TGTGCCTGGAGATTAGAAATGGGGGAGCGCTCCTATAATTCACCCCTCCACTTT. J is TRBJ1-6 and V is TRBV30; possibly TRBD1 for D (5 bases). Germline loops: CDR1 GTSNPN, CDR2 SVGIG (reference sequence). V gave up 3 bases and J gave up 0 bases, with 18 bases separating them. The CDR3 loop spans 18 amino acids. The whole variable domain, remainder taken from reference TRBV30 and TRBJ1-6, is SQTIHQWPATLVQPVGSPLSLECTVEGTSNPNLYWYRQAAGRGLQLLFYSVGIGQISSEVPQNLSASRPQDRQFILSSKKLLLSDSGFYLCAWRLEMGERSYNSPLHFGNGTRLTVT.

This clone is labeled as large (0.1 to 1%). The chain recombines TRBV13 with TRBJ2-2; TRBD1 aligns across 10 bases. CDR1 is PRHDT, CDR2 FYEKMQ, per germline (reference sequence). J lost 4 bases, V lost 7 bases, and 6 bases had no gene match. CDR3 length: 15 residues. CDR3 amino acids: CASTATGGFTGELFF. The DNA for the CDR3 is TGTGCCAGCACCGCGACAGGGGGCTTCACCGGGGAGCTGTTTTTT.

This rearrangement joins TRBV15 to TRBJ2-7; the match to TRBD2 covers 7 bases. The CDR3 loop spans 14 amino acids. The junction had 8 bases not matched to a gene; V was cut back by 5 bases and J by 4 bases. Germline assignment: CDR1 LNHNV and CDR2 YYDKDF (reference sequence). CDR3 nucleotides: TGTGCCACCAGCGTGGCGGGAGAGGGTTACGAGCAGTACTTC. It encodes CATSVAGEGYEQYF.

V and J are TRBV28 and TRBJ2-5; the D is unclear. CDR1 MDHEN and CDR2 SYDVKM come from the germline V gene. The CDR3 has 13 amino acids. V lost 10 bases, J lost 0 bases, and 12 bases lay in between. The CDR3 protein is CATFPPDQETQYF. The CDR3 nucleotides read TGTGCCACCTTCCCCCCAGACCAAGAGACCCAGTACTTC.

This clone was seen just once. Here the CDR3 reads CASRGDLGDRGPNSPLHF. In nucleotides, the CDR3 is TGTGCCAGCAGAGGAGACCTAGGGGACAGGGGGCCTAATTCACCCCTCCACTTT. The chain recombines TRBV2 with TRBJ1-6; TRBD1 matches at 12 bases. Unmatched junction bases numbered 12, after V lost 6 bases and J lost 6 bases. The CDR3 covers 18 residues. Per germline, CDR1 SNHLY and CDR2 FYNNEI.

The chain has TRBV10-3 and TRBJ1-2; D gene unclear. V dropped 4 bases and J dropped 3 bases, with 12 bases sitting between them. Germline-derived CDR1 and CDR2 are ENHRY and SYGVKD. The CDR3 sequence is 14 residues long. The CDR3 DNA reads TGTGCCATCAGTGGTGGGAGATTCTACTATGGCTACACCTTC. Its translation is CAISGGRFYYGYTF.

The rearrangement joins TRBV25-1 to TRBJ1-5; weak D call: TRBD1 (6 bases). Trimming removed 4 bases from V and 9 bases from J, with 16 bases in between. This CDR3 has 14 amino acids. Germline values: CDR1 MGHDK, CDR2 SYGVNS. CDR3 sequence reads: CASSGGGSGGPQHF. The DNA for the CDR3 is TGTGCCAGCAGTGGAGGGGGGTCCGGTGGGCCCCAGCATTTT. Together with reference TRBV25-1 and TRBJ1-5, the CDR3 gives the full variable domain: EADIYQTPRYLVIGTGKKITLECSQTMGHDKMYWYQQDPGMELHLIHYSYGVNSTEKGDLSSESTVSRIRTEHFPLTLESARPSHTSQYLCASSGGGSGGPQHFGDGTRLSIL.

The genes are TRBV5-5 and TRBJ2-5; 9 nucleotides match TRBD1. This CDR3 has 16 residues. Unmatched junction bases numbered 7, after V lost 4 bases and J lost 0 bases. Germline V gene sequence: CDR1 SGHKS, CDR2 YYEKEE (reference sequence). The CDR3 DNA reads as TGTGCCAGCAGCCGACCGGGACAGGGTAACCAAGAGACCCAGTACTTC. Protein: CASSRPGQGNQETQYF.

The chain has TRBV5-1 and TRBJ2-7; 10 nucleotides agree with TRBD1. Germline values: CDR1 SGHRS, CDR2 YFSETQ. Trimming removed 3 bases from V and 0 bases from J; junction bases left unmatched: 3. CDR3 length: 15 amino acids. CDR3 DNA sequence: TGCGCCAGCAGCTGGACAGGGGGGAGCTCCTACGAGCAGTACTTC. Its translation is CASSWTGGSSYEQYF.

V and J are TRBV20-1 and TRBJ1-1; D remains unclear. Germline-derived CDR1 and CDR2 are DFQATT and SNEGSKA (reference sequence). This CDR3 is built from 11 residues. Trimming removed 6 bases at V and 0 bases at J, with 5 bases between. The CDR3 region is CSAGVNTEAFF. The CDR3 DNA reads as TGCAGTGCCGGGGTGAACACTGAAGCTTTCTTT.

V and J are TRBV7-3 and TRBJ2-3; no definite D call. Between the trimmed V and J ends, which lost 4 bases and 6 bases, there was a span of 29 bases. Germline CDR1 is SGHTA and CDR2 is FQGTGA. CDR3 size: 19 residues. The CDR3 coding sequence is TGTGCCAGCAGCTCATATCTCCCCGCCCCGGGTATCGGCATGGATACGCAGTATTTT. Protein: CASSSYLPAPGIGMDTQYF.

This clone was recorded once. V gene TRBV6-5 combines with J gene TRBJ2-3, with TRBD1 as a possible D gene (6 bases). CDR3 length: 13 amino acids. V lost 6 bases to trimming and J lost 4 bases, with 11 bases between them. Germline V gene sequence: CDR1 MNHEY, CDR2 SVGAGI. The CDR3 loop reads CASRKGGPDTQYF. DNA of the CDR3: TGTGCCAGCAGGAAAGGGGGACCAGATACGCAGTATTTT.

The chain carries TRBV7-9 and TRBJ2-7; D not resolved. The germline V gene encodes CDR1 SEHNR and CDR2 FQNEAQ (reference sequence). The CDR3 has 11 amino acids. With 4 bases removed from V and 2 bases from J, the gap between germline ends came to 3 bases. In nucleotides, the CDR3 is TGTGCCAGCAGCTCGCCCTACGAGCAGTACTTC. Amino acids: CASSSPYEQYF.

The chain has TRBV9 and TRBJ2-7, with D uncertain. The germline V gene encodes CDR1 SGDLS and CDR2 YYNGEE. Trimming removed 0 bases from V and 2 bases from J, with 3 bases in between. The CDR3 loop spans 12 amino acids. CDR3 protein: CASSVVPYEQYF. The CDR3 nucleotides read TGTGCCAGCAGCGTAGTTCCCTACGAGCAGTACTTC.

The chain's CDR3 is CSALWTGDYGYTF. The CDR3 DNA is TGCAGCGCCTTATGGACAGGAGACTATGGCTACACCTTC. The J gene is TRBJ1-2, the V gene TRBV29-1; 7 nucleotides match TRBD1. The V gene end was trimmed by 7 bases and the J gene end by 3 bases; junction bases not matched to a gene: 8. This CDR3 has 13 residues. Germline V CDR1 and CDR2: SQVTM, ANQGSEA.

The genes are TRBV4-1 and TRBJ1-5, with unresolved D. Trimming stripped 1 base from V and 6 bases from J, with 10 bases between. The CDR3 runs 14 residues. Germline CDR1 MGHRA, CDR2 YSYEKL. Here the CDR3 reads CASSQGDIAQPQHF. CDR3 sequence (DNA): TGCGCCAGCAGCCAAGGAGATATTGCTCAGCCCCAGCATTTT.

J is TRBJ2-2 and V is TRBV5-6; D unclear. The CDR3 sequence is 12 residues long. V was shortened by 0 bases and J by 6 bases, with 3 bases between the two germline ends. Germline V gene lookup returns CDR1 SGHDT and CDR2 YYEEEE. The DNA for the CDR3 is TGTGCCAGCAGCTTGGGTGCCGGGGAGCTGTTTTTT. It yields the protein CASSLGAGELFF.

The chain couples TRBV14 to TRBJ2-3; no firm D call. This CDR3 contains 13 residues. The germline V gene encodes CDR1 SGHDN and CDR2 FVKESK. V shed 6 bases and J shed 6 bases, with 13 bases lying between them. In DNA form, the CDR3 reads TGTGCCAGCAGGCCGTGGTCCGGGGATACGCAGTATTTT. Translating it yields CASRPWSGDTQYF.

CDR3: CASSPSISGRGPYEQYF. As DNA, the CDR3 is TGTGCCAGCAGCCCCTCAATTAGCGGGAGAGGTCCCTACGAGCAGTACTTC. The rearrangement joins TRBV7-9 to TRBJ2-7; TRBD2 agrees at 9 bases. The CDR3 sequence is 17 residues long. With 5 bases clipped from V and 2 bases from J, the junction kept 13 bases outside the gene matches. Germline loops: CDR1 SEHNR, CDR2 FQNEAQ (reference sequence).

The V call is TRBV27, the J call TRBJ1-4, with 8 bases matching TRBD1. CDR1 is MNHEY and CDR2 is SMNVEV in the germline V gene (reference sequence). The J segment lost 12 bases and the V segment lost 7 bases, leaving 16 bases of the junction unmatched. This CDR3 contains 15 residues. CDR3 region: CASTNTSDRVRELFF. The CDR3 nucleotides read TGTGCCAGCACTAACACCTCGGACAGGGTACGGGAACTGTTTTTT.

The DNA of the CDR3 is TGCAGCGTTGATCTGGGGGCTGGTGAAAAACTGTTTTTT. Protein sequence: CSVDLGAGEKLFF. The chain is built from TRBV29-1 and TRBJ1-4; maybe TRBD1 (6 bases). V lost 3 bases to trimming and J lost 7 bases, with 12 bases between them. CDR3 size: 13 residues. Per germline, CDR1 SQVTM and CDR2 ANQGSEA. The entire variable domain, with the rest obtained from reference TRBV29-1 and TRBJ1-4, is as follows: SAVISQKPSRDICQRGTSLTIQCQVDSQVTMMFWYRQQPGQSLTLIATANQGSEATYESGFVIDKFPISRPNLTFSTLTVSNMSPEDSSIYLCSVDLGAGEKLFFGSGTQLSVL.

This clone has a handful of counts. V usage is TRBV4-3 and J usage is TRBJ1-6; 9 bases match TRBD1. This CDR3 contains 15 residues. J was trimmed by 9 bases and V by 3 bases; bases with no gene match: 6. Germline CDR1 LGHNA, CDR2 YSLEER. In DNA, the CDR3 is TGCGCCAGCAGCCAGAACCGGGACAGGGTTTCACCCCTCCACTTT. Its translation: CASSQNRDRVSPLHF.

The CDR3 DNA reads TGTGCCAGTAGTATAGGACACGGCTATGGCTACACCTTC. Translation gives CASSIGHGYGYTF. J is TRBJ1-2 and V is TRBV19; no clear D. Germline V gene data show CDR1 as LNHDA and CDR2 as SQIVND (reference sequence). The CDR3 runs to 13 residues. V lost 1 base to trimming and J lost 4 bases, with 7 bases between them.

The chain couples TRBV7-2 to TRBJ2-2, with 7 bases that match TRBD2. There are 15 residues in the CDR3. Germline assignment: CDR1 SGHTA and CDR2 FQGNSA. V was pared by 1 base and J by 3 bases, with 2 bases of the junction left unmatched. CDR3 DNA: TGTGCCAGCAGCTTAGGGGACTACCACACCGGGGAGCTGTTTTTT. This encodes CASSLGDYHTGELFF.